The clone carrying this T cell receptor (beta chain) was counted a few times. This CDR3 has 17 residues. V shed 4 bases and J shed 1 base, with 19 bases lying between them. The germline gives CDR1 SGHTA, CDR2 FQGNSA. These data originate in a study of T cells after yellow fever vaccination. UMIs were added to TCR cDNA along with a universal primer site when it was made by 5'RACE template switching. TCRdb re-analysed the 5' RACE reads in MiXCR, keeping a single row per CDR3 protein. The repertoire includes 500,000 to 550,000 distinct CDR3 sequences, about a fifth of them detected once, and less than 20% sits in the top ten.

The chain couples TRBV7-2 to TRBJ2-5, with a possible D match to TRBD2 (6 bases). Sequenced material: PBMCs, taken about 20 days after the first yellow fever vaccination. This TCR was sampled from a man between 18 and 29 years old who received the YFV17D yellow fever vaccine. This chain's CDR3 is CASSSVRLGGGQETQYF. DNA of the CDR3: TGTGCCAGCAGCTCAGTCCGTCTCGGGGGAGGCCAAGAGACCCAGTACTTC.